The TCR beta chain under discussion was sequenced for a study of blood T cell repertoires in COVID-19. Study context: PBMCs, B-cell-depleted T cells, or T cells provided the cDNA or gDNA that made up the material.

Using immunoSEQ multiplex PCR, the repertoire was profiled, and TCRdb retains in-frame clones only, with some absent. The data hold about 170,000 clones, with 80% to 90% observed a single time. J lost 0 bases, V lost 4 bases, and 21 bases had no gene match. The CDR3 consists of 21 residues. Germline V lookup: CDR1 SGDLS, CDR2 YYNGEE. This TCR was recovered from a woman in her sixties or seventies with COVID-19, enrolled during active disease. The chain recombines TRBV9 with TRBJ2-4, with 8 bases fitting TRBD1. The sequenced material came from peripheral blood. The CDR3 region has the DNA TGTGCCAGCAGCCCCGGGGCAGGGGGCGAGATAAGCACAAAAGCCAAAAACATTCAGTACTTC. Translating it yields CASSPGAGGEISTKAKNIQYF.